Listed below are T cell receptor beta chains from one sample, sequenced in a study of blood T cell repertoires in COVID-19. Profiling relied on immunoSEQ multiplex PCR, and the TCRdb table lists in-frame clones only, not all of them. Among 95,000 to 110,000 clones listed, 88% were seen once. The source material was peripheral blood. The receptors were gathered from a human donor in a cohort sampled during active COVID-19. The CDR3 runs from the conserved cysteine through the conserved F or W. D genes are given only for firm matches. A row's size may be missing; if present it is once, few, many or a size class.

TGTGCCAGCAGCTCCGGGACTAGCAACCAAAACATTCAGTACTTC | CASSSGTSNQNIQYF | TRBD2 | - | TRBJ2-4 | TRBV7-2
TGTGCCAGCAGTTACTCGAGGGGGTCCTATGGCTACACCTTC | CASSYSRGSYGYTF | - | once | TRBJ1-2 | TRBV6-6
TGTGCCAGCAGCTTGGGAGGGAGTAAGGAGACCCAGTACTTC | CASSLGGSKETQYF | - | - | TRBJ2-5 | TRBV5-4
TGTGCCAGCAGCTTAGCTCCGGCCTTAGCGGGAGTCCAGTACGAGCAGTACTTC | CASSLAPALAGVQYEQYF | TRBD2 | - | TRBJ2-7 | TRBV7-6
TGTGCCACCAGTGATCAGGGTCGGGGGACAGAGGAGCAGTACTTC | CATSDQGRGTEEQYF | - | - | TRBJ2-7 | TRBV24-1
TGTGCCAGCAGCGTAGATGTACAGGGTGGCCATGGCTACACCTTC | CASSVDVQGGHGYTF | - | - | TRBJ1-2 | TRBV9
TGTGCCAGCAGCTATCTGGGAGGGAACACTGAAGCTTTCTTT | CASSYLGGNTEAFF | - | - | TRBJ1-1 | TRBV3-1/TRBV3-2
TGTGCCAGCATCAGGGGACGCGAGCAGTACTTC | CASIRGREQYF | - | once | TRBJ2-7 | TRBV6-5
TGTGCCAGCAGCCAAGTTGCGTCTGAAAAACTGTTTTTT | CASSQVASEKLFF | - | once | TRBJ1-4 | TRBV3-1/TRBV3-2
TGTGCCAGCTTTATCGACAGGGCCACTGAAGCTTTCTTT | CASFIDRATEAFF | TRBD1 | - | TRBJ1-1 | TRBV6-5
TGTGCCAGCTGGAGGGGGCGTAACACCGGGGAGCTGTTTTTT | CASWRGRNTGELFF | - | once | TRBJ2-2 | TRBV7-9
TGTGCCAGCAGTAACCGGGAGCAGCGCGCGTACTTC | CASSNREQRAYF | - | once | TRBJ2-7 | TRBV6-6
TGTGCTAGTGGTTTAGATGGATTGGGCCCCGGCGCTTTCTTT | CASGLDGLGPGAFF | - | - | TRBJ1-1 | TRBV12-5
TGTGCCAGCAGCGTATCAGCGAACTATGGCTACACCTTC | CASSVSANYGYTF | - | - | TRBJ1-2 | TRBV9
TGTGCCAGCAGTTTCGCGGTTCAAGCGGGAGGTGCCACAGATACGCAGTATTTT | CASSFAVQAGGATDTQYF | TRBD2 | - | TRBJ2-3 | TRBV27
TGCGCCAGCACCTTGACGGGTACCACAGATACGCAGTATTTT | CASTLTGTTDTQYF | - | - | TRBJ2-3 | TRBV5-1
TGTGCCAGCAGCCGTCTAGCGGGGGGAGAGACCCAGTACTTC | CASSRLAGGETQYF | TRBD2 | - | TRBJ2-5 | TRBV3-1/TRBV3-2
TGTGCCAGCAGTTCGACAGTGGGCATTCAGTACTTC | CASSSTVGIQYF | - | - | TRBJ2-4 | TRBV6-6
TGTGCCTGGAGGCCAAAGCGGGCTGGCACCGGGGAGCTGTTTTTT | CAWRPKRAGTGELFF | - | - | TRBJ2-2 | TRBV30
TGTGCCAGCCGTTGGGGGGGAACACCCGGGGAGCTGTTTTTT | CASRWGGTPGELFF | TRBD2 | - | TRBJ2-2 | TRBV25-1
TGCGCCAGCAGCCAAGGGGGGCCAGCGAATTTGGACTATGGCTACACCTTC | CASSQGGPANLDYGYTF | - | - | TRBJ1-2 | TRBV4-1
TGTGCCTGGAGCGGGGAGGGTAAGAACACTGAAGCTTTCTTT | CAWSGEGKNTEAFF | - | - | TRBJ1-1 | TRBV30
TGTGCCAGCAGTGACTCCCACAGGGCCGGCAATGAGCAGTTCTTC | CASSDSHRAGNEQFF | - | - | TRBJ2-1 | TRBV6-4
TGTGCCAGCAGCCTTGGACAGGGCTTGAACACTGAAGCTTTCTTT | CASSLGQGLNTEAFF | TRBD1 | - | TRBJ1-1 | TRBV7-8
TGTGCCAGCAGACTTAGCGGGAGTAGCGGGGAGCTGTTTTTT | CASRLSGSSGELFF | TRBD2 | - | TRBJ2-2 | TRBV28
TGTGCCAGCAGCGGGCGGGACAGGGGGACCTACGAGCAGTACTTC | CASSGRDRGTYEQYF | TRBD1 | - | TRBJ2-7 | TRBV5-4
TGTGCCAGCACCCTACAGGGCTATGAGCAGTTCTTC | CASTLQGYEQFF | - | few | TRBJ2-1 | TRBV28
TGTGCCAGCTCACCCCTCAGAGGACAGGGGGGGTACGAGCAGTACTTC | CASSPLRGQGGYEQYF | TRBD1 | - | TRBJ2-7 | TRBV18
TGTGCCAGCAACGATGCGGGGGTAAACAATGAGCAGTTCTTC | CASNDAGVNNEQFF | TRBD2 | - | TRBJ2-1 | TRBV3-1/TRBV3-2
TGTGCCAGTAGTCGCGAGCCGGACAGGGGGGTTTACAATGAGCAGTTCTTC | CASSREPDRGVYNEQFF | TRBD1 | once | TRBJ2-1 | TRBV19
TGTGCCAGCGCCCGGGACGGACGGGGCGGGGCCCAGGGTGAGCAGTACTTC | CASARDGRGGAQGEQYF | - | few | TRBJ2-7 | TRBV5-4
TGTGCCAGCAGTTACGTCAGGGCTGGAAACACCATATATTTT | CASSYVRAGNTIYF | - | - | TRBJ1-3 | TRBV6-5
TGTGCCAGCATCCCGGGTGAGCAGTTCTTC | CASIPGEQFF | - | - | TRBJ2-1 | TRBV11-3
TGTGCCAGTAGTGGAGGTGCGCATGGCTACACCTTC | CASSGGAHGYTF | - | - | TRBJ1-2 | TRBV19
TGTGCCAGCAGTTACTTGGGACAGGGGCCCTACGAGCAGTACTTC | CASSYLGQGPYEQYF | TRBD1 | once | TRBJ2-7 | TRBV6-2/TRBV6-3
TGTGCCTGGAGTCCAGGGTCGCTCTACGAGCAGTACTTC | CAWSPGSLYEQYF | - | few | TRBJ2-7 | TRBV30
TGTGCCAGCAGTGAAGGGGGGGGCGCAAGGGAAAAACTGTTTTTT | CASSEGGGAREKLFF | - | - | TRBJ1-4 | TRBV6-1
TGTGCCAGCAGTTTATATTGGGCAGGGGGGATCTACGAGCAGTACTTC | CASSLYWAGGIYEQYF | - | - | TRBJ2-7 | TRBV27
TGCAGCTCTAGGACAGACCCCCAAGAGACCCAGTACTTC | CSSRTDPQETQYF | - | - | TRBJ2-5 | TRBV29-1
TGTGCCAGTAGTATTCTTTTAGGGGTTGAATCACCCCTCCACTTT | CASSILLGVESPLHF | - | many | TRBJ1-6 | TRBV19
TGTGCCAGCATCTCCGGGACCTACAATGAGCAGTTCTTC | CASISGTYNEQFF | - | once | TRBJ2-1 | TRBV28
TGTGCCAGCTCCCTGGGAGGGGAAAAGAACACCTTC | CASSLGGEKNTF | - | once | TRBJ1-2 | TRBV5-8
TGTGCCAGCAGCCTACCCTACGAGCAGTACTTC | CASSLPYEQYF | - | - | TRBJ2-7 | TRBV6-6
TGTGCCAGCAGCAGGACAGGGGGCCACTCTGGGGCCAACGTCCTGACTTTC | CASSRTGGHSGANVLTF | TRBD1 | - | TRBJ2-6 | TRBV3-1/TRBV3-2
TGTGCCACCTCGGACAGAAACTATGGCTACACCTTC | CATSDRNYGYTF | - | - | TRBJ1-2 | TRBV24-1
TGTGCCAGCAGCCAATTTACGGGAGGCCAAGAGACCCAGTACTTC | CASSQFTGGQETQYF | TRBD2 | - | TRBJ2-5 | TRBV3-1/TRBV3-2
TGTGCCAGCAGCGTAGGGCAGGGTAGTGGCTACACCTTC | CASSVGQGSGYTF | - | - | TRBJ1-2 | TRBV9
TGCAGTGCTAGAGATCAGGCAGAGCAGTTCTTC | CSARDQAEQFF | - | - | TRBJ2-1 | TRBV20-1
TGTGCCAGCTCACGGGCGGGAAGTAATGAGCAGTTCTTC | CASSRAGSNEQFF | - | once | TRBJ2-1 | TRBV18
TGTGCCACCAGCAGAGGTGGAGGGGGCAGCTCCTACGAGCAGTACTTC | CATSRGGGGSSYEQYF | - | - | TRBJ2-7 | TRBV15
TGTGCCAGCAGCAAAGGCGGACGGGGCGGGACACCCCTCCACTTT | CASSKGGRGGTPLHF | - | - | TRBJ1-6 | TRBV21-1
TGCGCCAGCAGTCGGGTGTTGAACACTGAAGCTTTCTTT | CASSRVLNTEAFF | - | - | TRBJ1-1 | TRBV10-1
TGCGCCAGCAGCAAAACACCCAAAAGGACGGAGGGAAAACTGTTTTTT | CASSKTPKRTEGKLFF | - | - | TRBJ1-4 | TRBV23-1
TGTGCCTGCCGGAAGGGGACAGGGTACGAAAAACTGTTTTTT | CACRKGTGYEKLFF | TRBD1 | - | TRBJ1-4 | TRBV28
TGTGCCAGCAGCCAATTTCCGGCCGGGACAGGGGGCGAGCAGTACTTC | CASSQFPAGTGGEQYF | TRBD1 | - | TRBJ2-7 | TRBV3-1/TRBV3-2
TGTGCCAGCTCACCCTATCAGGACAGGGGAGGGAATCAGCCCCAGCATTTT | CASSPYQDRGGNQPQHF | TRBD1 | - | TRBJ1-5 | TRBV18
TGCGCCAGCAGCTTGGGGACTAGCGGGGGAGTCACGAATACGCAGTATTTT | CASSLGTSGGVTNTQYF | TRBD2 | medium-sized | TRBJ2-3 | TRBV5-1
TGTGCCAGCAGCTTAGGAGCGGCTACCTACGAGCAGTACTTC | CASSLGAATYEQYF | - | - | TRBJ2-7 | TRBV11-3
TGTGCCTGGAGTCGCTTCCCGGGACAGGGCGGCGGCTACACCTTC | CAWSRFPGQGGGYTF | TRBD1 | - | TRBJ1-2 | TRBV30
TGTGCCAGCAGCCCAGGGGGCCCCTACGAGCAGTACTTC | CASSPGGPYEQYF | TRBD1 | - | TRBJ2-7 | TRBV12-3/TRBV12-4